This T cell receptor beta chain was documented in a study of cytotoxic CD8 clonotypes in ibrutinib-treated CLL (dated by TCRdb to about 2021). As for the study more broadly: In this cohort, approximately 14 patients were treatment-naive and 11 to 12 were relapsed/refractory, while fewer than 18 had unmutated IGHV. Longitudinal samples were obtainable from about 30% of the roughly 90 participants in the trial. On average, each sample had about 260,000 productive templates and roughly 95,000 productive rearrangements. Response samples were obtained after a median of about 13 months of treatment, with a range of roughly 6 to 36 months. Patients were still on ibrutinib when every remission and progressive disease sample was collected. Cryopreserved peripheral blood mononuclear cells were collected at three points: before therapy, at response, and at either sustained remission or disease progression. Responses were partial in around 25 patients and complete in 2; after median about 5.5 years follow-up, around 15 stayed in remission and about twelve progressed.

From cysteine to phenylalanine, the CDR3 is 15 amino acids long. Just the 45-base CDR3 DNA is kept, in frame starting at base 1. Trimming costs V 0 bases and J 4 bases, and their ends lie 12 bases apart. The germline V gene (reference sequence) sets CDR1 to LNHNV and CDR2 to YYDKDF. This specimen's time point label, per the study, means: progressive disease on ibrutinib. For TCR beta library preparation, approximately 2 micrograms of genomic DNA were extracted from the cryopreserved PBMCs. High-throughput TCR beta sequencing was performed on longitudinal blood samples from CLL patients receiving ibrutinib monotherapy. Patients were enrolled in a phase 2 open-label single-center ibrutinib monotherapy trial. The investigation overall reported the following: Sustained-remission and progressing patients did not have matched sampling times, and lymph node repertoires were not examined. At baseline, clonality was higher than in age-matched healthy donors and showed a strong correlation with circulating CD8+ T-cell counts. Clonality rose at ibrutinib response, remained stable during sustained remission, and dropped back toward baseline at progression. Public clonotypes were rare and either shrank or stayed stable during treatment, and the rise in clonality at ibrutinib response reflected expansion of private clonotypes.

The goal of deep resolution MiSeq sequencing was a depth between 1 in 1 million and 1 in 200,000 T cells, and coverage averaged 10x per clonotype. The immunoSEQ hsTCRB Kit was used to generate TCR beta libraries. In the original analysis: The data were analyzed with ImmunoSEQ Analyzer and ImmunoSEQ Data Assistant, and V, D and J gene assignments followed IMGT definitions. Clonality, which ranges from 0 to 1, was calculated as one minus the normalized Shannon entropy of productive rearrangement frequencies. Public clonotype analysis was restricted to overrepresented clonotypes comprising at least 0.05% of each patient's repertoire. Roughly 13 age-matched healthy donor repertoires from immuneACCESS served as clonality controls. TCRdb mirrors the immuneACCESS table, restricted to in-frame sequences. Some clones are absent from its copies; in checked studies, under half trace to an unresolved V gene, and the reason for the others is unknown. That table is the source of V, J and clone size, and D and trimming were worked out from the DNA. The sample has 150,000 to 200,000 clones on record, roughly 88% of them singletons. Around 3% of the sample is in the top ten clones.

Notes on this clone: What this receptor recognizes is not known. No base quality values were provided; no much bigger clone lies one nucleotide off.

The rearrangement combines TRBV15 with TRBJ2-5, with TRBD1 perhaps the D gene, on 5 matching bases. Material: PBMCs, obtained at disease progression, from a patient treated with ibrutinib. The sequence derives from a human donor with chronic lymphocytic leukemia. The encoded CDR3 is CATSRDQGGGETQYF. The DNA reads as follows: TGTGCCACCAGCAGAGATCAGGGCGGTGGAGAGACCCAGTACTTC.